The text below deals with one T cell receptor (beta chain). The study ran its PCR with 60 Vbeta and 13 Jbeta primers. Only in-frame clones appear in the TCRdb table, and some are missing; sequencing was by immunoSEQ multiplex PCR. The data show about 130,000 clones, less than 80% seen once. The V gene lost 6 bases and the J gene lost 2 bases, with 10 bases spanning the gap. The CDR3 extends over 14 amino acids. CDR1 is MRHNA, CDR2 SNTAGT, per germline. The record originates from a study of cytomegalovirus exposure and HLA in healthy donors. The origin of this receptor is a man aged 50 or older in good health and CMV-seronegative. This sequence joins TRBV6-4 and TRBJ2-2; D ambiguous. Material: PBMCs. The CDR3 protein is CASRAVTNTGELFF. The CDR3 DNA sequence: TGTGCCAGCAGGGCGGTTACAAACACCGGGGAGCTGTTTTTT.